This is a list of T cell receptor beta chains from one sample in a study of blood T cell repertoires in COVID-19. Data came from immunoSEQ multiplex PCR; TCRdb stores just in-frame clones and leaves some out. The sample gives 250,000 to 300,000 clones, around nine tenths of which show up once; approximately 4.2% is in the top ten. Material for sequencing was peripheral blood. These receptors all stem from a man aged 40-49 years with acute or convalescent COVID-19. Both conserved end residues are part of each CDR3. The D gene is left open where the match is weak. Clone size is shown for a subset of rows, as once, few, many or a class of expanded clone.

V	D	size	J	CDR3	DNA
TRBV18	.	.	TRBJ1-1	CASSPAGGDTEAFF	TGTGCCAGCTCACCGGCAGGAGGGGACACTGAAGCTTTCTTT
TRBV5-1	.	.	TRBJ2-3	CASSYRQGTDTQYF	TGCGCCAGCAGCTACCGACAGGGCACAGATACGCAGTATTTT
TRBV2	.	.	TRBJ1-6	CAFGPGNTYNSPLHF	.
TRBV18	.	.	TRBJ1-1	CASSPELDTEAFF	TGTGCCAGCTCACCTGAGTTGGACACTGAAGCTTTCTTT
TRBV3-1/TRBV3-2	.	.	TRBJ1-4	CASSLDQLPTNEKLFF	TGTGCCAGCAGCCTAGACCAGTTGCCGACTAATGAAAAACTGTTTTTT
TRBV5-1	.	few	TRBJ1-3	CASSSGTSGNTIYF	TGCGCCAGCAGCAGCGGGACCTCTGGAAACACCATATATTTT
TRBV4-1	TRBD1	.	TRBJ1-5	CASSQEQGVYSNQPQHF	TGCGCCAGCAGCCAAGAGCAGGGGGTCTATAGCAATCAGCCCCAGCATTTT
TRBV12-5	.	.	TRBJ2-7	CASGLKGNSPHEQYF	TGTGCTAGTGGTTTAAAGGGGAACAGCCCCCACGAGCAGTACTTC
TRBV7-3	.	once	TRBJ2-6	CASSLVPPLSGANVLTF	TGTGCCAGCAGCTTAGTTCCCCCCCTCTCTGGGGCCAACGTCCTGACTTTC
TRBV24-1	TRBD2	.	TRBJ2-5	CATSPGGFQETQYF	TGTGCCACCTCTCCGGGGGGGTTCCAAGAGACCCAGTACTTC
TRBV19	TRBD1	.	TRBJ2-2	CASGGQGRIGELFF	TGTGCCAGTGGGGGACAGGGACGAATTGGGGAGCTGTTTTTT
TRBV4-1	.	.	TRBJ1-6	CASSRGTIGSPLHF	TGCGCCAGCAGCCGCGGCACGATAGGTTCACCCCTCCACTTT
TRBV27	TRBD1	.	TRBJ1-1	CASSFGQGAANTEAFF	TGTGCCAGCAGTTTTGGCCAGGGGGCGGCGAACACTGAAGCTTTCTTT
TRBV5-6	.	.	TRBJ1-1	CASSLVGALAEAFF	TGTGCCAGCAGCTTAGTGGGGGCTTTAGCTGAAGCTTTCTTT
TRBV7-9	TRBD1	.	TRBJ2-7	CASSLRQGAEQYF	TGTGCCAGCAGCTTGAGACAGGGGGCCGAGCAGTACTTC
TRBV24-1	TRBD1	.	TRBJ1-2	CATSDQTGAYGYTF	TGTGCCACCAGTGACCAGACAGGGGCCTATGGCTACACCTTC
TRBV29-1	.	once	TRBJ1-1	CSVAGGSFF	.
TRBV7-2	TRBD1	.	TRBJ1-2	CASSPGQDNDYTF	TGTGCCAGCAGCCCCGGACAGGATAACGACTACACCTTC
TRBV5-6	.	.	TRBJ1-4	CASSLLSGNEKLFF	TGTGCCAGCAGCTTGCTATCCGGTAATGAAAAACTGTTTTTT
TRBV2	.	.	TRBJ2-3	CASRRGRPSTDTQYF	TGTGCCAGCAGACGAGGGAGGCCTAGCACAGATACGCAGTATTTT
TRBV5-4	TRBD2	.	TRBJ2-1	CASSLAGGKNEQFF	TGTGCCAGCAGCCTAGCGGGGGGTAAGAATGAGCAGTTCTTC
TRBV27	.	.	TRBJ2-2	CASSLTGIGGELFF	TGTGCCAGCAGTTTAACAGGGATTGGCGGGGAGCTGTTTTTT
TRBV7-6	.	.	TRBJ2-1	CASSLTPQGEQFF	TGTGCCAGCAGCTTAACCCCCCAGGGCGAGCAGTTCTTC
TRBV6-5	TRBD2	.	TRBJ2-1	CASSRLASSYNEQFF	TGTGCCAGCAGCCGACTAGCGAGTTCCTACAATGAGCAGTTCTTC
TRBV5-1	TRBD1	.	TRBJ1-3	CASSDGTVASGNTIYF	TGCGCCAGCAGCGACGGGACAGTGGCCTCTGGAAACACCATATATTTT
TRBV30	TRBD1	.	TRBJ1-3	CAWGGQGALISGNTIYF	TGTGCCTGGGGTGGACAGGGGGCCCTAATCTCTGGAAACACCATATATTTT
TRBV5-6	.	.	TRBJ1-6	CASSHRRRVNSPLHF	TGTGCCAGCAGCCACAGGCGGAGGGTTAATTCACCCCTCCACTTT
TRBV11-3	.	.	TRBJ2-7	CASGEGATYEQYF	TGTGCCAGCGGGGAAGGGGCCACCTACGAGCAGTACTTC
TRBV6-5	TRBD1	.	TRBJ1-1	CASSNLDRRDTEAFF	TGTGCCAGCAGTAATTTGGACAGGAGGGACACTGAAGCTTTCTTT
TRBV11-3	TRBD1	.	TRBJ1-1	CASSPGQGRDTEAFF	TGTGCCAGCAGCCCCGGACAGGGAAGGGACACTGAAGCTTTCTTT
TRBV19	.	.	TRBJ1-4	CASSSGDATNEKLFF	TGTGCCAGTAGTAGCGGGGACGCAACTAATGAAAAACTGTTTTTT
TRBV7-9	TRBD2	.	TRBJ2-1	CASSPTSGAPSSYNEQFF	TGTGCCAGCAGCCCGACTAGCGGGGCTCCTAGCTCCTACAATGAGCAGTTCTTC
TRBV11-2	.	.	TRBJ1-2	CASSHRQHYGYTF	TGTGCCAGCAGCCACAGACAGCACTATGGCTACACCTTC
TRBV12-3/TRBV12-4	.	once	TRBJ2-1	CASRAGPPGEQFF	TGTGCCAGCAGGGCGGGACCGCCGGGTGAGCAGTTCTTC
TRBV7-9	.	.	TRBJ2-4	CASSLRGENIQYF	TGTGCCAGCTCACTCAGGGGGGAAAACATTCAGTACTTC
TRBV29-1	.	.	TRBJ2-1	CSVEAERPSSYNEQFF	TGCAGCGTTGAAGCGGAGCGCCCGAGCTCCTACAATGAGCAGTTCTTC
TRBV19	.	.	TRBJ1-6	CASSIVSTASYNSPLHF	TGTGCCAGTAGTATAGTTTCGACAGCCTCCTATAATTCACCCCTCCACTTT
TRBV7-9	TRBD1	.	TRBJ1-2	CASSYGPTGYGYTF	TGTGCCAGCAGCTACGGCCCGACAGGGTATGGCTACACCTTC
TRBV12-3/TRBV12-4	.	.	TRBJ1-1	CASINLPNTEAFF	TGTGCCAGCATCAACCTACCGAACACTGAAGCTTTCTTT
TRBV30	.	once	TRBJ1-4	CAWSQFNEKLFF	TGTGCCTGGAGTCAGTTTAATGAAAAACTGTTTTTT
TRBV2	.	.	TRBJ1-3	CASRAGSSVDGNTIYF	TGTGCCAGCCGGGCGGGGAGCAGCGTTGACGGAAACACCATATATTTT
TRBV11-2	.	.	TRBJ2-2	CASSSYRDSTGELFF	TGTGCCAGCAGCTCCTACCGGGACTCCACCGGGGAGCTGTTTTTT
TRBV21-1	.	.	TRBJ1-4	CASSKANAGSEKLFF	TGTGCCAGCAGCAAAGCAAACGCAGGCAGCGAAAAACTGTTTTTT
TRBV6-1	.	.	TRBJ2-1	CASSDEAAVFNEQFF	TGTGCCAGCAGTGACGAAGCTGCCGTCTTCAATGAGCAGTTCTTC
TRBV5-1	.	.	TRBJ1-1	CASSLGGSDSSRAEAFF	TGCGCCAGCAGCTTGGGTGGGTCCGACTCTTCCAGGGCTGAAGCTTTCTTT
TRBV14	.	.	TRBJ1-5	CASSQDIDQPQHF	TGTGCCAGCAGCCAAGATATAGATCAGCCCCAGCATTTT
TRBV7-9	TRBD1	.	TRBJ2-7	CASSLIPGQGTGRGEQYF	TGTGCCAGCAGCCTCATTCCGGGACAGGGAACCGGCCGGGGCGAGCAGTACTTC
TRBV11-3	TRBD2	.	TRBJ2-3	CASSPSGGEGDTQYF	TGTGCCAGCAGCCCGAGCGGGGGGGAAGGAGATACGCAGTATTTT
TRBV10-2	.	.	TRBJ2-7	CASSESRYEQYF	TGCGCCAGCAGTGAGTCGAGGTACGAGCAGTACTTC
TRBV9	TRBD2	.	TRBJ2-1	CASSVAPGGGHNEQFF	TGTGCCAGCAGCGTAGCTCCCGGGGGGGGTCACAATGAGCAGTTCTTC
TRBV5-4	TRBD1	.	TRBJ1-1	CASHDRVVVGEAFF	TGTGCCAGCCATGACAGGGTAGTTGTTGGTGAAGCTTTCTTT
TRBV7-8	TRBD1	.	TRBJ2-2	CASSLGTGVTGELFF	TGTGCCAGCAGCTTAGGGACAGGGGTTACCGGGGAGCTGTTTTTT
TRBV19	TRBD1	.	TRBJ1-2	CASSIRTGGLPNYGYTF	TGTGCCAGTAGTATTCGGACAGGGGGGCTACCTAACTATGGCTACACCTTC
TRBV7-2	TRBD1	.	TRBJ1-2	CASSSNRGQTYGYTF	TGTGCCAGCAGCTCCAACAGGGGGCAGACCTATGGCTACACCTTC
TRBV2	.	.	TRBJ1-6	CASSEARRASQRDSPLHF	TGTGCCAGCAGTGAAGCGCGGAGGGCATCTCAAAGGGATTCACCCCTCCACTTT